The 18 T cell receptor beta chains below come from one sample, sequenced in a study of early T cells in non-severe SARS-CoV-2 infection. Each CDR3 protein gets one entry after TCRdb re-called the 5' RACE reads with MiXCR. This table holds around 20,000 distinct CDR3 sequences, around 4.8% found once. Material: whole blood. These receptor sequences come from an adult who was a healthcare worker with PCR-confirmed SARS-CoV-2 infection or an uninfected control (not recorded which).

For the CDR3, the DNA is TGCAGCGTTCCTAAGACGGCTAGCGGGAGTTTACATGAGCAGTTCTTC. Protein: CSVPKTASGSLHEQFF. The rearrangement links TRBV29-1 to TRBJ2-1; 10 bases align to TRBD2. Per the germline V gene, CDR1 is SQVTM and CDR2 is ANQGSEA. The CDR3 covers 16 residues. The V and J ends lost 5 bases and 8 bases, in that order; junction bases with no gene match: 15.

This clonotype was recorded many times. The chain carries TRBV12-3 or TRBV12-4 and TRBJ1-2, with unresolved D. The V gene lost 3 bases and the J gene lost 4 bases, with 12 bases spanning the gap. CDR3 length: 14 amino acids. CDR3 residues: CASSLSRSSYGYTF. The CDR3, as DNA: TGTGCCAGCAGTTTGTCCAGGTCGAGCTATGGCTACACCTTC.

This clonotype was counted ten times or more. The chain combines TRBV6-6 with TRBJ1-4; no clear D. Trimming cost V 2 bases and J 5 bases, with 3 bases left between them. Germline V CDR1 and CDR2: MNHNY, SVGAGI (reference sequence). This CDR3 comprises 12 residues. The CDR3 DNA is TGTGCCAGCAGTTACCTCAATGAAAAACTGTTTTTT. This codes for CASSYLNEKLFF.

The gene calls are TRBV5-1 and TRBJ2-5; the D gene is possibly TRBD1 (6 bases). V was shortened by 2 bases and J by 1 base, with 15 bases between the two germline ends. Germline CDR1 and CDR2: SGHRS and YFSETQ. The CDR3 totals 16 residues. The CDR3 region has the DNA TGCGCCAGCAGCTTAGGCAGAGGGACACGCCAAGAGACCCAGTACTTC. Its protein is CASSLGRGTRQETQYF.

This clonotype was detected many times. This chain joins TRBV5-1 and TRBJ2-1; D is unresolved. Trimming removed 2 bases at V and 7 bases at J, with 10 bases between. This CDR3 has 13 residues. From germline, CDR1 is SGHRS and CDR2 YFSETQ. The CDR3, as DNA: TGCGCCAGCAGCTTTGGCCCAAGTAATGAGCAGTTCTTC. Its translation: CASSFGPSNEQFF.

By share, this clonotype counts as medium-sized. V is TRBV13 and J is TRBJ1-6; D ambiguous. This CDR3 is 15 amino acids long. Germline-derived CDR1 and CDR2 are PRHDT and FYEKMQ (reference sequence). With 5 bases removed from V and 1 base from J, the gap between germline ends came to 9 bases. In DNA, the CDR3 is TGTGCCAGCAGCCTCGGTCGTTCCTATAATTCACCCCTCCACTTT. Protein product: CASSLGRSYNSPLHF.

This clonotype was counted at least ten times. The V gene is TRBV19, the J gene TRBJ2-6; D is perhaps TRBD2 (5 bases). This CDR3 has 15 residues. Germline values: CDR1 LNHDA, CDR2 SQIVND (reference sequence). V was trimmed by 5 bases and J by 1 base, leaving 9 bases between them. CDR3 loop: CASSSRESGANVLTF. The CDR3 DNA follows: TGTGCCAGTAGTTCTAGGGAGTCTGGGGCCAACGTCCTGACTTTC.

This clonotype came up many times. The chain employs TRBV7-2 and TRBJ2-3; D unresolved. Germline CDR1 and CDR2: SGHTA and FQGNSA. The CDR3 runs to 12 residues. The ends were cut back, 3 bases at V and 2 bases at J, with 3 bases in the middle. The CDR3 DNA reads TGTGCCAGCAGCTTTAACACAGATACGCAGTATTTT. This gives the protein CASSFNTDTQYF.

This clonotype was counted many times. The J gene is TRBJ2-7, the V gene TRBV7-6; either TRBD1 or TRBD2 may supply D (6 bases each). Germline loops: CDR1 SGHVS, CDR2 FNYEAQ. Trimming stripped 4 bases from V and 3 bases from J, with 13 bases between. There are 14 residues in the CDR3. CDR3 region: CASSWGRGGYEQYF. CDR3 nucleotides: TGTGCCAGCAGCTGGGGCAGGGGAGGCTACGAGCAGTACTTC.

This chain connects TRBV6-5 to TRBJ2-7; D is unresolved. The CDR3 extends over 13 amino acids. The V end was cut by 8 bases, the J end by 0 bases, with 11 bases between. The germline gives CDR1 MNHEY, CDR2 SVGAGI. The CDR3 region has the DNA TGTGCCAGCGGGCCCGGTGACTCCTACGAGCAGTACTTC. Its translation is CASGPGDSYEQYF.

By sample fraction, this clonotype is medium-sized. This chain links TRBV29-1 with TRBJ2-1; 7 positions match TRBD1. The germline V gene has CDR1 SQVTM and CDR2 ANQGSEA. The junction had 5 bases not matched to a gene; V was cut back by 4 bases and J by 5 bases. This CDR3 contains 13 residues. DNA for the CDR3: TGCAGCGTTGGAGGGGGCAAGAACAATGAGCAGTTCTTC. Its translation: CSVGGGKNNEQFF.

The chain links TRBV10-3 to TRBJ2-1; D is perhaps TRBD1 (5 bases). V was shortened by 4 bases and J by 0 bases, with 10 bases between the two germline ends. Germline CDR1 is ENHRY and CDR2 is SYGVKD. This CDR3 is 15 amino acids long. The CDR3 nucleotides read TGTGCCATCAGTGGGGGCGCGAACTCCTACAATGAGCAGTTCTTC. This codes for CAISGGANSYNEQFF.

This clonotype was seen a handful of times. The CDR3 reads CASSQAGTGGNYGYTF. The CDR3 DNA follows: TGCGCCAGCAGCCAAGCTGGGACAGGGGGAAACTATGGCTACACCTTC. This rearrangement joins TRBV4-1 to TRBJ1-2, with 11 positions matching TRBD1. Germline V CDR1 and CDR2: MGHRA, YSYEKL. V lost 1 base and J lost 2; bases outside the gene matches: 3. The CDR3 contains 16 residues.

This clonotype has a count of ten or more. The CDR3 nucleotides are TGTGCCAGCAGGCCCGGGACTAGCGGGATTTACGAGCAGTACTTC. Protein: CASRPGTSGIYEQYF. V and J are TRBV27 and TRBJ2-7; 13 nucleotides agree with TRBD2. The J segment lost 4 bases and the V segment lost 6 bases, leaving 6 bases of the junction unmatched. This CDR3 comprises 15 residues. Germline lookup yields CDR1 MNHEY and CDR2 SMNVEV (reference sequence).

This clonotype was detected many times. The chain joins TRBV29-1 to TRBJ1-5; D unresolved. CDR1 and CDR2 (germline): SQVTM, ANQGSEA. The CDR3 has 13 amino acids. V lost 4 bases to trimming and J lost 13 bases, with 20 bases between them. CDR3 nucleotide sequence: TGCAGCGTTGCCCAACCGACACCCTGTATTCAGCATTTT. Protein sequence: CSVAQPTPCIQHF. The entire variable domain, with the rest obtained from reference TRBV29-1 and TRBJ1-5, is as follows: SAVISQKPSRDICQRGTSLTIQCQVDSQVTMMFWYRQQPGQSLTLIATANQGSEATYESGFVIDKFPISRPNLTFSTLTVSNMSPEDSSIYLCSVAQPTPCIQHFGDGTRLSIL.

Ten or more counts support this clonotype. The CDR3 DNA reads TGTGCCAGCAGGGACGGCAGGAGCGCAGATACGCAGTATTTT. Its translation is CASRDGRSADTQYF. The V and J genes are TRBV5-4 and TRBJ2-3; D unclear. The CDR3 totals 14 residues. Germline CDR1 is SGHNT and CDR2 is YYREEE (reference sequence). Trimming took 5 bases from V and 4 from J, leaving 14 bases between them.

This clonotype was picked up many times. The rearrangement joins TRBV18 to TRBJ1-3; D remains unclear. The V end was cut by 3 bases, the J end by 0 bases, with 18 bases between. Germline V gives CDR1 KGHSH, CDR2 LQKENI. The CDR3 sequence is 18 residues long. The CDR3 sequence: CASSPQESGRSSGNTIYF. Written as DNA, the CDR3 is TGTGCCAGCTCACCCCAAGAGAGCGGGAGAAGCTCTGGAAACACCATATATTTT.

The sample holds a few counts of this clonotype. In DNA, the CDR3 is TGTGCCAGCAGTTCGTACACAGGGATTGAAGCTTTCTTT. Protein: CASSSYTGIEAFF. The chain combines TRBV27 with TRBJ1-1, with D perhaps TRBD1 (6 bases). Germline loops: CDR1 MNHEY, CDR2 SMNVEV (reference sequence). The CDR3 length is 13 residues. V gave up 4 bases and J gave up 7 bases, with 13 bases separating them.